This T cell receptor (beta chain) was profiled in a study of T cell responses to AZD1222 COVID-19 vaccine. Background on the study: Recipients boosted at about 4 weeks or about 12 weeks are pooled.

Regarding this clone: Its antigen remains unidentified.

The CDR3 is made up of 12 amino acids. Trimming left V 3 bases short and J 14 bases short, with 14 bases between. The germline V gene has CDR1 LNHDA and CDR2 SQIVND (reference sequence). Measured with immunoSEQ multiplex PCR; TCRdb has only the in-frame clones, and not every one. The data show roughly 150,000 clones, 80% to 95% seen once. Study outcomes and limitations: It was only 6 or 7 AZD1222 recipients who were seropositive at baseline. No repertoire was sampled before or during the peak T cell response, only after it. Reportedly, nearly half the spike-specific TCRs target unmutated variant regions.

The TCR comes from an adult in good health. This chain connects TRBV19 to TRBJ2-1, with a weak D call TRBD1 (5 bases). The source was peripheral blood, collected on day 0 of AZD1222 vaccination. The CDR3 DNA follows: TGTGCCAGTAGTATCCGGGCAGGGCTGGAGTTCTTC. This encodes CASSIRAGLEFF. The full variable domain, rest sourced from reference TRBV19 and TRBJ2-1, is DGGITQSPKYLFRKEGQNVTLSCEQNLNHDAMYWYRQDPGQGLRLIYYSQIVNDFQKGDIAEGYSVSREKKESFPLTVTSAQKNPTAFYLCASSIRAGLEFFGPGTRLTVL.